The sequence of this T cell receptor (beta chain) was determined in a study of T-cell memory formation after mild COVID-19. Study-wide background: TCR clusters largely stayed donor specific. Regarding the study as a whole: Contracting clones, day 15 to 85, had balanced CD4/CD8, and later expanders favored CD4+. Clones which contracted sat mainly in CM and EM if CD4+, and in EMRA if CD8+.

This clonotype was found many times. Its matching antigen is unknown. Each CDR3 protein is one row after TCRdb ran MiXCR on the 5' RACE reads. This sample yields 40,000 to 45,000 distinct CDR3 sequences, of which roughly 9% are seen a single time; 12% belongs to the top ten. This TCR was recovered from an adult woman who had mild COVID-19 (a few samples of this study predate the infection). Cell type and time point are not known. The sample comprised PBMCs or a T cell subset sorted from them (not recorded which).

The CDR3 nucleotides are TGTGCCAGCAGCTTTCAGAGCTCCTACAATGAGCAGTTCTTC. This translates into CASSFQSSYNEQFF. The chain combines TRBV7-9 with TRBJ2-1; D ambiguous. The CDR3 length is 14 residues. CDR1 and CDR2 (germline): SEHNR, FQNEAQ (reference sequence). The germline V and J ends were trimmed by 3 bases and 0 bases, with 6 bases remaining between them.